Listed here are 15 T cell receptor beta chains from one sample, sequenced in a study of shared clonotypes between healthy human individuals. Repertoires were generated with immunoSEQ multiplex PCR, while TCRdb's copy carries only in-frame clones and drops some. The sample gives around 2.5 million clones, approximately 93% of which show up once; about 0.39% is in the top ten. Material: naive CD4+ T cells from PBMCs. Subset described: CD45RA+ positively selected. The receptors here all came from a man aged 18 to 35 in good health. Some clones in this sample may be carry-over from other donors' samples.

V is TRBV9 and J is TRBJ1-2; perhaps TRBD1 as D (6 bases). The CDR3 covers 15 residues. With 4 bases removed from V and 6 bases from J, the gap between germline ends came to 19 bases. Germline values: CDR1 SGDLS, CDR2 YYNGEE. The CDR3, as DNA: TGTGCCAGCAGCCCTCAACCGGGAGGGGGTAATGGCTACACCTTC. This sequence encodes CASSPQPGGGNGYTF.

As concerns this clone: Other DNA sequences in the same sample also yield this CDR3. This chain connects TRBV9 to TRBJ2-6; the D gene is possibly TRBD2 (7 bases). Trimming took off 2 bases at V and 2 bases at J, with 11 bases between the two ends. The CDR3 totals 16 residues. Per germline, CDR1 SGDLS and CDR2 YYNGEE. The CDR3 loop reads CASSVGGRTGANVLTF. The DNA of the CDR3 is TGTGCCAGCAGCGTCGGGGGGCGCACTGGGGCCAACGTCCTGACTTTC.

This clone came up a few times. Other nucleotide sequences from this sample produce the same CDR3. This chain connects TRBV29-1 to TRBJ1-4; a possible D gene is TRBD1 (6 bases). This CDR3 has 12 amino acids. V gave up 6 bases and J gave up 7 bases, with 12 bases separating them. Germline-derived CDR1 and CDR2 are SQVTM and ANQGSEA. CDR3: CSVGRGGEKLFF. CDR3 nucleotide sequence: TGCAGCGTAGGCAGGGGAGGTGAAAAACTGTTTTTT. The variable domain in full, with the rest retrieved from reference TRBV29-1 and TRBJ1-4, is SAVISQKPSRDICQRGTSLTIQCQVDSQVTMMFWYRQQPGQSLTLIATANQGSEATYESGFVIDKFPISRPNLTFSTLTVSNMSPEDSSIYLCSVGRGGEKLFFGSGTQLSVL.

The chain combines TRBV28 with TRBJ2-1, with a possible D match to TRBD2 (5 bases). Germline values: CDR1 MDHEN, CDR2 SYDVKM. The CDR3 is 14 residues long. Trimming took off 5 bases at V and 7 bases at J, with 15 bases between the two ends. The CDR3 protein is CASSPAGVRNEQFF. CDR3 in DNA: TGTGCCAGCAGTCCCGCCGGGGTGAGAAATGAGCAGTTCTTC.

This CDR3 reads CASSRFSGPSETQYF. The CDR3 DNA reads TGTGCCAGCAGCCGTTTTAGCGGACCCAGTGAGACCCAGTACTTC. This chain links TRBV5-4 with TRBJ2-5, with a tentative D call TRBD2 (6 bases). CDR1 and CDR2 from the germline V gene are SGHNT and YYREEE (reference sequence). There are 15 residues in the CDR3. V lost 4 bases and J lost 5, with 18 bases in between.

The genes are TRBV9 and TRBJ2-1; 11 bases agree with TRBD2. From germline, CDR1 is SGDLS and CDR2 YYNGEE. V lost 3 bases to trimming and J lost 6 bases; unmatched junction nucleotides: 8. The CDR3 sequence is 16 residues long. The CDR3 bases are TGTGCCAGCAGCGCTTTTACTAGCGGGAGTTTCAATGAGCAGTTCTTC. Its protein is CASSAFTSGSFNEQFF.

The chain uses TRBV28 and TRBJ1-2; D is ambiguous. The V gene's germline CDR1 is MDHEN and CDR2 SYDVKM. The CDR3 is 13 residues long. V was trimmed by 5 bases and J by 8 bases, leaving 15 bases between them. The CDR3 sequence: CASSRSGARGYTF. The CDR3 DNA reads TGTGCCAGCAGTCGATCAGGAGCGCGCGGCTACACCTTC.

This rearrangement joins TRBV28 to TRBJ1-5; TRBD1 is a possible D gene (6 bases). V was shortened by 5 bases and J by 6 bases, with 17 bases between the two germline ends. Germline CDR1 reads MDHEN; CDR2 reads SYDVKM. The CDR3 sequence is 15 residues long. The CDR3 bases are TGTGCCAGCAGTCCAGGAGGGGGGCGTTTTCAGCCCCAGCATTTT. Translation: CASSPGGGRFQPQHF.

A note on this clone: The same CDR3 arises from other DNA sequences in this sample as well. The chain recombines TRBV7-2 with TRBJ2-5, with 9 positions matching TRBD1. Germline CDR1 reads SGHTA; CDR2 reads FQGNSA. The CDR3 is 13 residues long. V lost 5 bases to trimming and J lost 5 bases; unmatched junction nucleotides: 3. The CDR3: CASSQGQGETQYF. The CDR3 DNA reads as TGTGCCAGCAGCCAAGGACAGGGGGAGACCCAGTACTTC. Full variable domain (missing parts from reference TRBV7-2 and TRBJ2-5): GAGVSQSPSNKVTEKGKDVELRCDPISGHTALYWYRQSLGQGLEFLIYFQGNSAPDKSGLPSDRFSAERTGGSVSTLTIQRTQQEDSAVYLCASSQGQGETQYFGPGTRLLVL.

V is TRBV6-6 and J is TRBJ2-1; the match to TRBD2 covers 10 bases. There are 16 residues in the CDR3. Trimming cost V 0 bases and J 9 bases; bases outside gene matches: 8. Germline V gene data show CDR1 as MNHNY and CDR2 as SVGAGI (reference sequence). CDR3 amino acids: CASSYSRASGSFEQFF. In DNA form, the CDR3 reads TGTGCCAGCAGTTACTCGAGGGCTAGCGGGAGCTTTGAGCAGTTCTTC.

This rearrangement joins TRBV7-8 to TRBJ2-6; TRBD1 aligns across 9 bases. Trimming cost V 5 bases and J 0 bases; bases outside gene matches: 8. Per germline, CDR1 SGHVS and CDR2 FQNEAQ. CDR3 length equals 18 residues. The DNA of the CDR3 is TGTGCCAGCAGCCCTAGAGGACAGGGGAACTCTGGGGCCAACGTCCTGACTTTC. It encodes CASSPRGQGNSGANVLTF.

This chain uses TRBV30 with TRBJ2-3; no definite D call. The CDR3 extends over 16 amino acids. Trimming took 3 bases from V and 0 from J, leaving 16 bases between them. CDR1 is GTSNPN, CDR2 SVGIG, per germline (reference sequence). The CDR3 region is CAWSPGSIRSTDTQYF. The CDR3 DNA reads as TGTGCCTGGAGCCCCGGCTCCATCAGAAGCACAGATACGCAGTATTTT.

This sequence joins TRBV25-1 and TRBJ2-7; TRBD1 aligns across 8 bases. CDR1 is MGHDK, CDR2 SYGVNS, per germline. This CDR3 is 15 amino acids long. The ends lost 4 bases at V and 4 bases at J; junction bases unmatched: 9. The CDR3 region has the DNA TGTGCCAGCAGTGGGGCCGGACAGGGCCGATACGAGCAGTACTTC. Protein sequence: CASSGAGQGRYEQYF.

This chain joins TRBV29-1 and TRBJ2-5, with TRBD1 matching 9 bases. Germline trimming cut 5 bases from V and 5 bases from J; bases unmatched to any gene: 12. Germline-derived CDR1 and CDR2 are SQVTM and ANQGSEA. CDR3 length equals 15 residues. The CDR3 DNA reads as TGCAGCGTTCTAAGGACAGGGGCTATCGGTGAGACCCAGTACTTC. This gives the protein CSVLRTGAIGETQYF.

V and J are TRBV15 and TRBJ2-7; D is possibly TRBD1 or TRBD2 (5 bases each). The germline gives CDR1 LNHNV, CDR2 YYDKDF (reference sequence). The CDR3 is 14 residues long. V lost 6 bases to trimming and J lost 3 bases, with 15 bases between them. CDR3 amino acids: CATSTGARVYEQYF. CDR3 sequence (DNA): TGTGCCACCAGTACCGGGGCGCGGGTCTACGAGCAGTACTTC.